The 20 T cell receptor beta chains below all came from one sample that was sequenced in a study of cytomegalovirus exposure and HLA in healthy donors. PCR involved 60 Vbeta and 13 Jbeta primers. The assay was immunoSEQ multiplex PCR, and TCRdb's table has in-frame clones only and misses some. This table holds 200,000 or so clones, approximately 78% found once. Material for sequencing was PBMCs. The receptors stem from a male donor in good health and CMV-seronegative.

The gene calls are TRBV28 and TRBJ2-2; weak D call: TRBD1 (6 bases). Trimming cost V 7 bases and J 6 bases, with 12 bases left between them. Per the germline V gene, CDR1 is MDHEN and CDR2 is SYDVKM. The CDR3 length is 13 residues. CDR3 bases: TGTGCCAGCACTCCAGGGGATGCCGGGGAGCTGTTTTTT. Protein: CASTPGDAGELFF.

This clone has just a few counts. CDR3 in amino acids: CASRKTGPNTEAFF. CDR3 in DNA: TGTGCCAGCAGGAAGACAGGGCCGAACACTGAAGCTTTCTTT. The V and J genes are TRBV2 and TRBJ1-1, with TRBD1 identical over 7 bases. Germline-derived CDR1 and CDR2 are SNHLY and FYNNEI. With 6 bases clipped from V and 1 base from J, the junction kept 5 bases outside the gene matches. The CDR3 totals 14 residues.

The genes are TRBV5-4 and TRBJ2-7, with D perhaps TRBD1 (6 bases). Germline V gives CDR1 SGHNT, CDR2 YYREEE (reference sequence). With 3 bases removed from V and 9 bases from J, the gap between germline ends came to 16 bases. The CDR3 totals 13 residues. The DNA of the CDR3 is TGTGCCAGCAGCTCCTCCAATACAGGGAGGCAGTACTTC. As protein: CASSSSNTGRQYF.

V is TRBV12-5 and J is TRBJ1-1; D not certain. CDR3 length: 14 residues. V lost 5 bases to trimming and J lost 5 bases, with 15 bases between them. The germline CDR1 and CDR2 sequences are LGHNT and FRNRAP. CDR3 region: CASGLSPKRTEAFF. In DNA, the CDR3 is TGTGCTAGTGGTCTGTCCCCAAAGCGGACTGAAGCTTTCTTT. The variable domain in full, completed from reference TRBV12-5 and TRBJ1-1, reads DARVTQTPRHKVTEMGQEVTMRCQPILGHNTVFWYRQTMMQGLELLAYFRNRAPLDDSGMPKDRFSAEMPDATLATLKIQPSEPRDSAVYFCASGLSPKRTEAFFGQGTRLTVV.

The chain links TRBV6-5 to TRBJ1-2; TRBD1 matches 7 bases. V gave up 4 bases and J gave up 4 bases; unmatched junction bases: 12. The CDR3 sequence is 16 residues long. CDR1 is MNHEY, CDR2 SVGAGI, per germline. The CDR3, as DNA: TGTGCCAGCAGTTGGGACAGTACCTGGAAGTTCTATGGCTACACCTTC. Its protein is CASSWDSTWKFYGYTF.

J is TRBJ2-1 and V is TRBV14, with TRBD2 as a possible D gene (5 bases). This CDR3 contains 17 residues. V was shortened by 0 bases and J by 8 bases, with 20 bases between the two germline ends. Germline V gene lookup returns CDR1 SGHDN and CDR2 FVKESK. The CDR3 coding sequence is TGTGCCAGCAGCCAAGATTGGAGAGCCGGGGAAATGGATGAGCAGTTCTTC. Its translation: CASSQDWRAGEMDEQFF.

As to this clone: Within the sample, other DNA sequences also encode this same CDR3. CDR3 in amino acids: CASSEMWRQSHEQYF. DNA of the CDR3: TGTGCCAGCAGTGAAATGTGGCGGCAATCGCACGAGCAGTACTTC. V is TRBV6-1 and J is TRBJ2-7; no definite D call. The CDR3 has 15 amino acids. V lost 2 bases and J 5 bases, leaving 16 bases between the germline ends. CDR1 MNHNS and CDR2 SASEGT come from the germline V gene.

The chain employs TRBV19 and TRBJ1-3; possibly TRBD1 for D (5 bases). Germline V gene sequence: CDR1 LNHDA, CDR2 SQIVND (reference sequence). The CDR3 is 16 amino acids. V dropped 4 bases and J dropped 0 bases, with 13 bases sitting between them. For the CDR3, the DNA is TGTGCCAGTAGTACGACAGAGGTCAGCTCTGGAAACACCATATATTTT. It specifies CASSTTEVSSGNTIYF. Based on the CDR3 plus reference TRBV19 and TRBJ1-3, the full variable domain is DGGITQSPKYLFRKEGQNVTLSCEQNLNHDAMYWYRQDPGQGLRLIYYSQIVNDFQKGDIAEGYSVSREKKESFPLTVTSAQKNPTAFYLCASSTTEVSSGNTIYFGEGSWLTVV.

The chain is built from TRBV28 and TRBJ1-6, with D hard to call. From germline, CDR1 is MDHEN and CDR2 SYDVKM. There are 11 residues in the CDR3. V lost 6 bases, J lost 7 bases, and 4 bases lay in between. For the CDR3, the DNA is TGTGCCAGCAGCCAAAATTCACCCCTCCACTTT. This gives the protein CASSQNSPLHF. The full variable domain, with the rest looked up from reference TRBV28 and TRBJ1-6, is DVKVTQSSRYLVKRTGEKVFLECVQDMDHENMFWYRQDPGLGLRLIYFSYDVKMKEKGDIPEGYSVSREKKERFSLILESASTNQTSMYLCASSQNSPLHFGNGTRLTVT.

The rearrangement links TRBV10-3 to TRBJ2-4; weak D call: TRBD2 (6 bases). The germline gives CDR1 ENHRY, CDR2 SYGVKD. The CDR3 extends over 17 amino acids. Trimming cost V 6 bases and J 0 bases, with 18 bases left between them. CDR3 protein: CAISQGLTTLAKNIQYF. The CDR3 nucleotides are TGTGCCATCAGCCAGGGACTTACAACCCTAGCCAAAAACATTCAGTACTTC.

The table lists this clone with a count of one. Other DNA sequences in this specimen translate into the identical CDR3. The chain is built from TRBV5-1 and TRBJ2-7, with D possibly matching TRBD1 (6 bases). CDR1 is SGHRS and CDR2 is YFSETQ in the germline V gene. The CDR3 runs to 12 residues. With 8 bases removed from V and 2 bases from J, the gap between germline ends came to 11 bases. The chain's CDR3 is CASSTGTYEQYF. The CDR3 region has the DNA TGCGCCAGTTCGACAGGTACCTACGAGCAGTACTTC.

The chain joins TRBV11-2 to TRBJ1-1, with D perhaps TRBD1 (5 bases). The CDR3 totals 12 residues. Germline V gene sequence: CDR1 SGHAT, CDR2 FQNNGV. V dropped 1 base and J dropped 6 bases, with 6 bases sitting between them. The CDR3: CASSLGRAEAFF. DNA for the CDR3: TGTGCCAGCAGCTTAGGCAGGGCTGAAGCTTTCTTT. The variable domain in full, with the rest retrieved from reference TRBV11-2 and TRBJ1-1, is EAGVAQSPRYKIIEKRQSVAFWCNPISGHATLYWYQQILGQGPKLLIQFQNNGVVDDSQLPKDRFSAERLKGVDSTLKIQPAKLEDSAVYLCASSLGRAEAFFGQGTRLTVV.

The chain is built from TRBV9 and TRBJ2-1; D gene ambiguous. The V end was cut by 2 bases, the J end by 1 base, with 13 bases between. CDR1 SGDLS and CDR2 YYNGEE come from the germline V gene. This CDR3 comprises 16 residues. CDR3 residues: CASSVVESPSYNEQFF. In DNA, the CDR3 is TGTGCCAGCAGCGTCGTCGAGAGTCCTTCCTACAATGAGCAGTTCTTC.

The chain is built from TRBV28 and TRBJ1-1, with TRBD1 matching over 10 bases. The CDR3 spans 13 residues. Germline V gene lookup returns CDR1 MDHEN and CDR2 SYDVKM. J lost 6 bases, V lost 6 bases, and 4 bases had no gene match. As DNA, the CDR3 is TGTGCCAGCAGCTGGACAGGGGGGCCTGAAGCTTTCTTT. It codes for CASSWTGGPEAFF.

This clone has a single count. The CDR3 loop reads CASSISAARDGYTF. In DNA, the CDR3 is TGTGCCAGTAGTATATCGGCGGCCCGGGATGGCTACACCTTC. The chain employs TRBV19 and TRBJ1-2, with unresolved D. Trimming pared 2 bases from V and 6 bases from J, leaving 13 bases between. The germline V gene has CDR1 LNHDA and CDR2 SQIVND (reference sequence). The CDR3 runs to 14 residues.

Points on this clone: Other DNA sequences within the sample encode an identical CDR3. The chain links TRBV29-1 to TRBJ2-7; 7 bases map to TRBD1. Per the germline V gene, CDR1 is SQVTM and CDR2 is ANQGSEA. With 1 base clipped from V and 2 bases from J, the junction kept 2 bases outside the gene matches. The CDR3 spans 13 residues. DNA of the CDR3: TGCAGCGTTGAAGGACAGGGTACCTACGAGCAGTACTTC. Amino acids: CSVEGQGTYEQYF.

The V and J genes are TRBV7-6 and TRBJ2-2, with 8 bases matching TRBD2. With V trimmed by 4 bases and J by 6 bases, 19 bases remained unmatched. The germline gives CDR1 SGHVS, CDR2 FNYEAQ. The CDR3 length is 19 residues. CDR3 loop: CASSWNPAGGGLSAGELFF. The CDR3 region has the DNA TGTGCCAGCAGCTGGAATCCCGCGGGAGGTGGTTTAAGCGCCGGGGAGCTGTTTTTT.

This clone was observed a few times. The CDR3 region is CASSQLTGGNQPQHF. DNA of the CDR3: TGTGCCAGCAGCCAACTTACAGGGGGCAATCAGCCCCAGCATTTT. The chain uses TRBV4-2 and TRBJ1-5, with 7 bases aligning to TRBD1. V trimming: 2 bases; J trimming: 2 bases; junction bases outside the gene matches: 3. CDR1 is LGHNA and CDR2 is YNFKEQ in the germline V gene. The CDR3 loop spans 15 amino acids.

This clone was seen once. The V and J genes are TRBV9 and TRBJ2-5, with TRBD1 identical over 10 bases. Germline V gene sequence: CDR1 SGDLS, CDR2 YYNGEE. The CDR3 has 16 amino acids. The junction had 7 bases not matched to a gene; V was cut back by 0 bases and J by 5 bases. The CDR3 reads CASSVEFDRGRETQYF. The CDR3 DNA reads TGTGCCAGCAGCGTAGAGTTTGACAGGGGGCGTGAGACCCAGTACTTC.

The CDR3 region has the DNA TGTGCCAGCAGCCTCACTACAGGGGTGACAACTAATGAAAAACTGTTTTTT. This sequence encodes CASSLTTGVTTNEKLFF. The chain links TRBV7-9 to TRBJ1-4; TRBD1 matches at 7 bases. Germline trimming cut 5 bases from V and 0 bases from J; bases unmatched to any gene: 9. The CDR3 runs 17 residues. Looked up from germline, CDR1 is SEHNR and CDR2 is FQNEAQ (reference sequence).